This is a list of T cell receptor beta chains from one sample in a study of T cells after yellow fever vaccination. TCRdb called the 5' RACE reads again in MiXCR, with one record for every CDR3 protein. The sample lists hundreds of thousands of distinct CDR3 sequences; about 12% were seen once. The specimen was PBMCs, collected on the day of the yellow fever booster vaccination. The receptors come from a man aged 25 to 45 who received the YFV17D yellow fever vaccine. The CDR3 runs from the conserved cysteine through the conserved F or W. The order of the fields is D gene, V gene, J gene, clone size, CDR3 DNA, CDR3 protein. The D gene is left open where the match is weak. Rows give clone size only sometimes, using once, few, many, or a class for an expanded clone.

D: NA; V: TRBV20-1; J: TRBJ2-7; size: NA; DNA: TGCAGTGCTAGATTTGGAGAAACCTACGAGCAGTACTTC; CDR3: CSARFGETYEQYF
D: NA; V: TRBV20-1; J: TRBJ2-7; size: few; DNA: TGCAGTGCTAGCGATTTGAGCTCCTACGAGCAGTACTTC; CDR3: CSASDLSSYEQYF
D: TRBD1; V: TRBV29-1; J: TRBJ2-5; size: NA; DNA: TGCAGCGTTGATAGGGGGCGCTGGAATATCCAAGAGACCCAGTACTTC; CDR3: CSVDRGRWNIQETQYF
D: NA; V: TRBV7-6; J: TRBJ2-2; size: NA; DNA: TGTGCCAGCAGCTCCCGTCGGGTGACCGGGGAGCTGTTTTTT; CDR3: CASSSRRVTGELFF
D: NA; V: TRBV5-6; J: TRBJ2-7; size: many; DNA: TGTGCCAGCAGCTTGATCGGGGCCGGGGTGGAGCAGTACTTC; CDR3: CASSLIGAGVEQYF
D: TRBD2; V: TRBV7-2; J: TRBJ2-2; size: NA; DNA: TGTGCCAGCAGCTTTAGCGGGAGGGCGGAGCTGTTTTTT; CDR3: CASSFSGRAELFF
D: TRBD2; V: TRBV20-1; J: TRBJ2-1; size: NA; DNA: TGCAGTGCTACAGGACTAGCAGGCTATGGTGAGCAGTTCTTC; CDR3: CSATGLAGYGEQFF
D: TRBD1; V: TRBV6-5; J: TRBJ2-1; size: few; DNA: TGTGCCAGCAGTTACGGTGCTTGGACAGGGAGGACCAATGAGCAGTTCTTC; CDR3: CASSYGAWTGRTNEQFF
D: NA; V: TRBV28; J: TRBJ2-7; size: NA; DNA: TGTGCCAGCAGTCGGACTGAGGGATCCCACGAGCAGTACTTC; CDR3: CASSRTEGSHEQYF
D: TRBD2; V: TRBV4-2; J: TRBJ2-1; size: few; DNA: TGTGCCAGCAGCCAACGGACTAGCGGGAGCGATGAGCAGTTCTTC; CDR3: CASSQRTSGSDEQFF
D: TRBD2; V: TRBV11-2; J: TRBJ2-7; size: few; DNA: TGTGCCAGCAGCGCAGCGGGAGGACCTTACGAGCAGTACTTC; CDR3: CASSAAGGPYEQYF
D: NA; V: TRBV6-5; J: TRBJ1-1; size: NA; DNA: TGTGCCAGCAGTTACCAGGGAAGAGGGGGTGTAGCTTTCTTT; CDR3: CASSYQGRGGVAFF
D: TRBD2; V: TRBV18; J: TRBJ2-7; size: NA; DNA: TGTGCCAGCTCACCACCGACTAGCGGGGAGCAGTACTTC; CDR3: CASSPPTSGEQYF
D: TRBD2; V: TRBV4-3; J: TRBJ2-5; size: NA; DNA: TGCGCCAGCAGCCAAGTTGCAGCGGGAGAAGAGACCCAGTACTTC; CDR3: CASSQVAAGEETQYF
D: NA; V: TRBV5-6; J: TRBJ2-2; size: few; DNA: TGTGCCAGCAGCCCTGCCCCCCTGATGGATACCGGGGAGCTGTTTTTT; CDR3: CASSPAPLMDTGELFF
D: NA; V: TRBV7-2; J: TRBJ2-5; size: few; DNA: TGTGCCAGCAGCTTAGCTTCGGGCGGGACGCAAGAGACCCAGTACTTC; CDR3: CASSLASGGTQETQYF
D: NA; V: TRBV11-2; J: TRBJ2-5; size: NA; DNA: TGTGCCAGCAGCCGAGTTTCCTGGGAGACCCAGTACTTC; CDR3: CASSRVSWETQYF
D: NA; V: TRBV5-1; J: TRBJ1-6; size: few; DNA: TGCGCCAGCAGGAGGCGGGATGTGAATTCACCCCTCCACTTT; CDR3: CASRRRDVNSPLHF
D: NA; V: TRBV7-2; J: TRBJ1-4; size: NA; DNA: TGTGCCAGCAGCTTAAGCAGGGGAGGAGGTGAAAAACTGTTTTTT; CDR3: CASSLSRGGGEKLFF
D: NA; V: TRBV7-2; J: TRBJ1-1; size: NA; DNA: TGTGCCAGCAGCTTTTTTTTCAGTAACACTGAAGCTTTCTTT; CDR3: CASSFFFSNTEAFF
D: NA; V: TRBV25-1; J: TRBJ2-4; size: many; DNA: TGTGCCAGCAGTATGGGGTTGGGCCGTAACTACGGCATTCAGTACTTC; CDR3: CASSMGLGRNYGIQYF
D: NA; V: TRBV19; J: TRBJ1-5; size: few; DNA: TGTGCCAGTACCAGGGGTCGGGGGGAAGCCCAGCATTTT; CDR3: CASTRGRGEAQHF
D: NA; V: TRBV4-3; J: TRBJ1-4; size: few; DNA: TGCGCCAGCAGCCAAGATTCGGGAAAACTGTTTTTT; CDR3: CASSQDSGKLFF
D: NA; V: TRBV20-1; J: TRBJ1-2; size: many; DNA: TGCAGACTAGGGAGCAGCTATGGCTACACCTTC; CDR3: CRLGSSYGYTF
D: TRBD2; V: TRBV6-2/TRBV6-3; J: TRBJ2-7; size: NA; DNA: TGTGCCAGCAGCCTATGGGAGGGGACCTACGAGCAGTACTTC; CDR3: CASSLWEGTYEQYF
D: TRBD2; V: TRBV7-8; J: TRBJ2-7; size: few; DNA: TGTGCCAGCAGCTGGAGACTAGCGCGGGAGCAGTACTTC; CDR3: CASSWRLAREQYF
D: NA; V: TRBV5-1; J: TRBJ1-5; size: few; DNA: TGCGCCAGCAGCCCGGACTACATGAGTCAGCCCCAGCATTTT; CDR3: CASSPDYMSQPQHF
D: TRBD2; V: TRBV7-2; J: TRBJ2-5; size: few; DNA: TGTGCCAGCAGCTGGGGACTAGCGGGAGGTCAAGAGACCCAGTACTTC; CDR3: CASSWGLAGGQETQYF
D: NA; V: TRBV25-1; J: TRBJ1-1; size: few; DNA: TGTGCCAGCAGTGAGCCGAGTGTAGGGACTGAAGCTTTCTTT; CDR3: CASSEPSVGTEAFF
D: NA; V: TRBV20-1; J: TRBJ2-4; size: NA; DNA: TGCAGTGCTAACAGAGAAAACATTCAGTACTTC; CDR3: CSANRENIQYF
D: NA; V: TRBV2; J: TRBJ2-3; size: many; DNA: TGTGCCAGCAGTGAAATGGTAGCGAGAAACACAGATACGCAGTATTTT; CDR3: CASSEMVARNTDTQYF
D: TRBD1; V: TRBV29-1; J: TRBJ2-5; size: few; DNA: TGCAGCGTTGTCGTACAGGGGCAAGAGACCCAGTACTTC; CDR3: CSVVVQGQETQYF
D: NA; V: TRBV10-3; J: TRBJ2-1; size: many; DNA: TGTGCCATCAGGAGGTCAGGATCCCCTTACAATGAGCAGTTCTTC; CDR3: CAIRRSGSPYNEQFF
D: TRBD2; V: TRBV20-1; J: TRBJ2-5; size: NA; DNA: TGTCGACTAGCCCGGGGAGAGACCCAGTACTTC; CDR3: CRLARGETQYF
D: TRBD1; V: TRBV5-6; J: TRBJ2-7; size: NA; DNA: TGTGCCAGCTACGGACAGGGGGGTTCCTACGAGCAGTACTTC; CDR3: CASYGQGGSYEQYF
D: NA; V: TRBV20-1; J: TRBJ2-5; size: NA; DNA: TGCAGTGCAGGGGAAGGGTCCCAAGAGACCCAGTACTTC; CDR3: CSAGEGSQETQYF
D: NA; V: TRBV28; J: TRBJ2-3; size: NA; DNA: TGTGCCAGCAGGGGACGGCGCTGGGATACGCAGTATTTT; CDR3: CASRGRRWDTQYF
D: NA; V: TRBV6-1; J: TRBJ2-5; size: NA; DNA: TGTGCCAGCGGCTTTTTACGTGGCGGTACTCAAGAGACCCAGTACTTC; CDR3: CASGFLRGGTQETQYF
D: TRBD2; V: TRBV5-1; J: TRBJ2-5; size: NA; DNA: TGCGCCAGCAGCTTCGGACTAGCGGGAGGGTCACAAGAGACCCAGTACTTC; CDR3: CASSFGLAGGSQETQYF
D: NA; V: TRBV28; J: TRBJ1-4; size: NA; DNA: TGTGCCAGCAGTTCGCCTCGGGACACCGCAACTAATGAAAAACTGTTTTTT; CDR3: CASSSPRDTATNEKLFF
D: TRBD2; V: TRBV5-1; J: TRBJ2-7; size: few; DNA: TGCGCCAGCAGGACTTGGGGAACCGGGACTAGAAAGGGGGACGAGCAGTACTTC; CDR3: CASRTWGTGTRKGDEQYF
D: NA; V: TRBV7-8; J: TRBJ1-5; size: few; DNA: TGTGCCAGCAGCTTAGGGCTGGGGGGCCTCAGATATAGCAATCAGCCCCAGCATTTT; CDR3: CASSLGLGGLRYSNQPQHF
D: TRBD2; V: TRBV28; J: TRBJ2-7; size: NA; DNA: TGTGCCAGCAGTTTTGTGGGACTAGCCCCCGAGCAGTACTTC; CDR3: CASSFVGLAPEQYF
D: NA; V: TRBV6-5; J: TRBJ2-5; size: NA; DNA: TGTGCCAGCATCTCGGCAAAAGAGACCCAGTACTTC; CDR3: CASISAKETQYF
D: TRBD2; V: TRBV20-1; J: TRBJ2-4; size: once; DNA: TGCAGTGCTGTAGCGGGAGGTAGGAGGAACATTCAGTACTTC; CDR3: CSAVAGGRRNIQYF
D: TRBD2; V: TRBV30; J: TRBJ2-7; size: NA; DNA: TGTGCCTGGAGTGTACGTCCTAGCGGGAGCCGGACCTACGAGCAGTACTTC; CDR3: CAWSVRPSGSRTYEQYF
D: NA; V: TRBV3-1; J: TRBJ1-1; size: few; DNA: TGTGCCAGCAGCCTCGTAGGGGGGCGGGAAGCTTTCTTT; CDR3: CASSLVGGREAFF
D: NA; V: TRBV6-5; J: TRBJ1-6; size: NA; DNA: TGTGCCAGCAGTTACTCCGCAGGGTATAATTCACCCCTCCACTTT; CDR3: CASSYSAGYNSPLHF